Listed below are T cell receptor beta chains from one sample, sequenced in a study of PD-1 blockade in classical Hodgkin lymphoma. Profiling relied on immunoSEQ multiplex PCR, and the TCRdb table lists in-frame clones only, not all of them. The repertoire holds about 25,000 clones, with over 70% as singletons. Sequencing was performed on peripheral blood mononuclear cells (PBMCs), taken at baseline. Receptor source: a human donor with classical Hodgkin lymphoma. Both conserved end residues are part of each CDR3. Each record gives: clone size, V gene, J gene, D gene, CDR3 DNA, CDR3 protein. A D gene is named only where the DNA matches it firmly. The size entry is marked missing in some rows and otherwise reads once, few, many or a size class.

clone size: .; V gene: TRBV9; J gene: TRBJ2-7; D gene: TRBD1; CDR3 DNA: TGTGCCAGCAGCCCAGAGGGTGTCAGGGGGCTGGGGGAGCAGTACTTC; CDR3 protein: CASSPEGVRGLGEQYF
clone size: .; V gene: TRBV7-3; J gene: TRBJ2-7; D gene: .; CDR3 DNA: TGTGCCAGCAGCTCCCTCAGGGGAGGCGAGCAGTACTTC; CDR3 protein: CASSSLRGGEQYF
clone size: once; V gene: TRBV5-1; J gene: TRBJ2-7; D gene: .; CDR3 DNA: TGCGCCAGCAGCTCCGGTGGACAGAGTACCTACGAGCAGTACTTC; CDR3 protein: CASSSGGQSTYEQYF
clone size: once; V gene: TRBV15; J gene: TRBJ1-5; D gene: TRBD1; CDR3 DNA: TGTGCCACCAGCAGAGCTTCTCTACCGGGACAGGGATTTCAGCCCCAGCATTTT; CDR3 protein: CATSRASLPGQGFQPQHF
clone size: .; V gene: TRBV4-1; J gene: TRBJ1-6; D gene: TRBD1; CDR3 DNA: TGCGCCAGCCGGGAATCCGGGACAGGGACCTATAATTCACCCCTCCACTTT; CDR3 protein: CASRESGTGTYNSPLHF
clone size: .; V gene: TRBV6-1; J gene: TRBJ1-5; D gene: .; CDR3 DNA: TGTGCCAGCAGTGAACAAATCCTAAGGGGGTTGCAGCCCCAGCATTTT; CDR3 protein: CASSEQILRGLQPQHF
clone size: once; V gene: TRBV4-1; J gene: TRBJ2-5; D gene: .; CDR3 DNA: TGCGCCAGCAGCCAAACGACAGGAGAGACCCAGTACTTC; CDR3 protein: CASSQTTGETQYF
clone size: .; V gene: TRBV7-2; J gene: TRBJ1-2; D gene: .; CDR3 DNA: TGTGCCAGCAGCTTAGGTTCGGGGCTTTACTATGGCTACACCTTC; CDR3 protein: CASSLGSGLYYGYTF
clone size: few; V gene: TRBV15; J gene: TRBJ1-2; D gene: .; CDR3 DNA: TGTGCCACCAGCACAGACAGATATGGCTACACCTTC; CDR3 protein: CATSTDRYGYTF
clone size: .; V gene: TRBV7-6; J gene: TRBJ1-2; D gene: TRBD1; CDR3 DNA: TGTGCCAGCAGCTTACGACAGGGTTATGGCTACACCTTC; CDR3 protein: CASSLRQGYGYTF
clone size: .; V gene: TRBV19; J gene: TRBJ2-7; D gene: TRBD1; CDR3 DNA: TGTGCCAGTAGTATCCTCCGAACAGGGGCGACTTACGAGCAGTACTTC; CDR3 protein: CASSILRTGATYEQYF
clone size: .; V gene: TRBV7-8; J gene: TRBJ2-7; D gene: .; CDR3 DNA: TGTGCCAGCAGCTTAAGCGGCAGGGTCGACGAGCAGTACTTC; CDR3 protein: CASSLSGRVDEQYF
clone size: medium-sized; V gene: TRBV6-7; J gene: TRBJ1-1; D gene: .; CDR3 DNA: TGTGCCAGCAGTTACTCACGGGAACATGAAGCTTTCTTT; CDR3 protein: CASSYSREHEAFF
clone size: .; V gene: TRBV4-2; J gene: TRBJ2-2; D gene: TRBD1; CDR3 DNA: TGTGCCAGCAGCCAAGCCAGACAGGGGCGGTTCACCGGGGAGCTGTTTTTT; CDR3 protein: CASSQARQGRFTGELFF
clone size: .; V gene: TRBV13; J gene: TRBJ2-3; D gene: TRBD2; CDR3 DNA: TGTGCCAGCAGCTCGGGACTAGCGGGGGGCCGGGATACGCAGTATTTT; CDR3 protein: CASSSGLAGGRDTQYF
clone size: .; V gene: TRBV7-9; J gene: TRBJ1-1; D gene: TRBD1; CDR3 DNA: TGTGCCAGCCGGACAGGGAGAGCTGAAGCTTTCTTT; CDR3 protein: CASRTGRAEAFF
clone size: .; V gene: TRBV4-1; J gene: TRBJ1-1; D gene: .; CDR3 DNA: TGCGCCAGCAGCCAAGATCCCGGTTGGGTGGCTTTCTTT; CDR3 protein: CASSQDPGWVAFF
clone size: .; V gene: TRBV5-1; J gene: TRBJ2-5; D gene: .; CDR3 DNA: TGCGCCAGCAGCTTCGACGCTGGCGGGGTCCGAGAGACCCAGTACTTC; CDR3 protein: CASSFDAGGVRETQYF
clone size: .; V gene: TRBV10-1; J gene: TRBJ1-1; D gene: TRBD1; CDR3 DNA: TGCGCCAGCAGTGATCGAGGCAGGGGGGGCTCGAACACTGAAGCTTTCTTT; CDR3 protein: CASSDRGRGGSNTEAFF
clone size: .; V gene: TRBV12-5; J gene: TRBJ2-5; D gene: .; CDR3 DNA: TGTGCTAGTGGTTTGACCGGCGGAGAGACCCAGTACTTC; CDR3 protein: CASGLTGGETQYF
clone size: .; V gene: TRBV4-3; J gene: TRBJ1-5; D gene: TRBD1; CDR3 DNA: TGCGCCAGCAGCCAAGATACGGGGGACAGGGGGATTCCCCAGCATTTT; CDR3 protein: CASSQDTGDRGIPQHF
clone size: .; V gene: TRBV5-1; J gene: TRBJ1-6; D gene: .; CDR3 DNA: TGCGCCAGCAGCTTGGCAGGGTCTGGGAATTCACCCCTCCACTTT; CDR3 protein: CASSLAGSGNSPLHF
clone size: .; V gene: TRBV11-2; J gene: TRBJ1-1; D gene: TRBD1; CDR3 DNA: TGTGCCAGCAGCTGGACAGGAGACACTGAAGCTTTCTTT; CDR3 protein: CASSWTGDTEAFF
clone size: .; V gene: TRBV7-9; J gene: TRBJ2-5; D gene: TRBD2; CDR3 DNA: TGTGCCAGCAGCTTACGGCTAGCGGGGGGGCGAGAAGAGACCCAGTACTTC; CDR3 protein: CASSLRLAGGREETQYF
clone size: few; V gene: TRBV5-8; J gene: TRBJ1-2; D gene: .; CDR3 DNA: TGTGCCAGCAGCTTGGGGAGGCGCTATGGCTACACCTTC; CDR3 protein: CASSLGRRYGYTF
clone size: .; V gene: TRBV15; J gene: TRBJ2-7; D gene: .; CDR3 DNA: TGTGCCACCAGCAGGCTAGGTGGATTCTACGAGCAGTACTTC; CDR3 protein: CATSRLGGFYEQYF
clone size: .; V gene: TRBV5-1; J gene: TRBJ2-5; D gene: TRBD2; CDR3 DNA: TGCGCCAGCAGCTTGGGTTCGGGGGGGTCATATCAAGAGACCCAGTACTTC; CDR3 protein: CASSLGSGGSYQETQYF
clone size: .; V gene: TRBV9; J gene: TRBJ2-3; D gene: TRBD2; CDR3 DNA: TGTGCCAGCAGCGTAGCCGGGACTAGCGCAGATACGCAGTATTTT; CDR3 protein: CASSVAGTSADTQYF
clone size: .; V gene: TRBV7-2; J gene: TRBJ2-5; D gene: .; CDR3 DNA: TGTGCCAGCAGCTCAAAAGAGACCCAGTACTTC; CDR3 protein: CASSSKETQYF
clone size: .; V gene: TRBV7-6; J gene: TRBJ2-2; D gene: TRBD1; CDR3 DNA: TGTGCCAGCAGCTCCCGGAAGGGGGCCGGGCGACTCACCGGGGAGCTGTTTTTT; CDR3 protein: CASSSRKGAGRLTGELFF
clone size: few; V gene: TRBV19; J gene: TRBJ2-3; D gene: .; CDR3 DNA: TGTGCCAGTAGTAGCCCGAAGCATCGGGGTCCAGATACGCAGTATTTT; CDR3 protein: CASSSPKHRGPDTQYF
clone size: .; V gene: TRBV7-2; J gene: TRBJ1-2; D gene: TRBD1; CDR3 DNA: TGTGCCAGCAGCGCCGACAGGGTCCTCTATGGCTACACCTTC; CDR3 protein: CASSADRVLYGYTF
clone size: .; V gene: TRBV4-2; J gene: TRBJ1-2; D gene: TRBD1; CDR3 DNA: TGTGCCAGCAGCTGGAGGACAGGGCGAGGGGATGGCTACACCTTC; CDR3 protein: CASSWRTGRGDGYTF
clone size: .; V gene: TRBV30; J gene: TRBJ2-2; D gene: .; CDR3 DNA: TGTGCCTGGAGAAACAGTTACACCGGGGAGCTGTTTTTT; CDR3 protein: CAWRNSYTGELFF
clone size: .; V gene: TRBV16; J gene: TRBJ2-2; D gene: .; CDR3 DNA: TGTGCCAGCAGCCAATGGAAAGGATCCGGGGAGCTGTTTTTT; CDR3 protein: CASSQWKGSGELFF
clone size: .; V gene: TRBV5-1; J gene: TRBJ2-1; D gene: .; CDR3 DNA: TGCGCCAGCAGAGTGGACGGGTCCTACAATGAGCAGTTCTTC; CDR3 protein: CASRVDGSYNEQFF
clone size: once; V gene: TRBV7-6; J gene: TRBJ2-2; D gene: .; CDR3 DNA: TGTGCCAGCGCCCCCGGCAGAAAGATTGGGCTAAACACCGGGGAGCTGTTTTTT; CDR3 protein: CASAPGRKIGLNTGELFF